These 30 T cell receptor beta chains were all obtained from the same sample, sequenced in a study of regulatory T cells in long-lasting Graves disease. Both iRepertoire HTBI primers and Arm-PCR of CDR3 regions were used to build the TCR beta libraries. One entry per CDR3 protein, called by TCRdb with MiXCR from the multiplex PCR reads. The sample includes 400,000 to 500,000 distinct CDR3 sequences, about 17% of them seen just once. Time point indicated: newly diagnosed GD, antithyroid drugs for less than 3 months. The TCR library used RNA extracted from PBMCs. This same sample was also part of a study on T cells in Graves' hyperthyroidism and ophthalmopathy.

The starting material was peripheral blood mononuclear cells (PBMCs), obtained at new diagnosis, from a patient treated with antithyroid drugs. Receptors were obtained from a woman aged 18-29 years with Graves disease.

This clonotype was counted only a few times. V gene TRBV7-2 combines with J gene TRBJ2-1; D might be TRBD1 (6 bases). V was cut by 6 bases and J by 6 bases, with 12 bases left in between. CDR1 and CDR2 (germline): SGHTA, FQGNSA. This CDR3 region has 13 residues. CDR3 sequence (DNA): TGTGCCAGCAGTTGGGGGCCTGTCAATGAGCAGTTCTTC. It is translated as CASSWGPVNEQFF.

The chain joins TRBV25-1 to TRBJ1-2; the match to TRBD1 covers 10 bases. Germline V CDR1 and CDR2: MGHDK, SYGVNS. This CDR3 region has 14 residues. V shed 5 bases and J 6 bases; nucleotides not matched to a gene: 6. In DNA form, the CDR3 reads TGTGCCAGCAGTAGAGGGACAGGGGTTAATGGCTACACCTTC. This sequence encodes CASSRGTGVNGYTF.

The table lists this clonotype with many counts. V gene TRBV20-1 combines with J gene TRBJ2-7, with TRBD2 matching 12 bases. The CDR3 contains 16 residues. The germline V gene encodes CDR1 DFQATT and CDR2 SNEGSKA (reference sequence). V trimming: 3 bases; J trimming: 4 bases; junction bases outside the gene matches: 10. CDR3 loop: CSASGPWTSGIYEQYF. Written as DNA, the CDR3 is TGCAGTGCTAGTGGCCCCTGGACTAGCGGGATATACGAGCAGTACTTC.

This clonotype was recorded many times. CDR3 bases: TGTGCCAGCAGCTTAGGTCTGGGTCGTAGCTCCTACAATGAGCAGTTCTTC. It specifies CASSLGLGRSSYNEQFF. V gene TRBV7-8 combines with J gene TRBJ2-1; D gene unclear. Trimming left V 1 base short and J 0 bases short, with 13 bases between. In germline, CDR1 is SGHVS, CDR2 FQNEAQ. The CDR3 spans 17 residues.

The chain combines TRBV9 with TRBJ2-3; D remains ambiguous. CDR1 SGDLS and CDR2 YYNGEE come from the germline V gene. V gave up 6 bases and J gave up 2 bases, with 10 bases separating them. The CDR3 extends over 13 amino acids. This chain's CDR3 is CASTLDHTDTQYF. The DNA for the CDR3 is TGTGCCAGCACCTTGGACCACACAGATACGCAGTATTTT. Full variable domain (remainder filled in from reference TRBV9 and TRBJ2-3): DSGVTQTPKHLITATGQRVTLRCSPRSGDLSVYWYQQSLDQGLQFLIQYYNGEERAKGNILERFSAQQFPDLHSELNLSSLELGDSALYFCASTLDHTDTQYFGPGTRLTVL.

This clonotype appeared many times. The chain joins TRBV12-3 or TRBV12-4 to TRBJ2-1; 10 bases line up with TRBD1. Germline trimming cut 1 base from V and 3 bases from J; bases unmatched to any gene: 0. The CDR3 loop spans 15 amino acids. In DNA form, the CDR3 reads TGTGCCAGCAGTTTAGGGACAGGGGGCTACAATGAGCAGTTCTTC. Translation gives CASSLGTGGYNEQFF.

V gene TRBV15 combines with J gene TRBJ2-3; 7 bases are a match to TRBD2. The J segment lost 5 bases and the V segment lost 1 base, leaving 3 bases of the junction unmatched. Germline CDR1 is LNHNV and CDR2 is YYDKDF (reference sequence). This CDR3 is built from 14 residues. Here the CDR3 DNA reads TGTGCCACCAGCAGAGGGGGAGGGGTAGATACGCAGTATTTT. Amino acid sequence: CATSRGGGVDTQYF.

The genes are TRBV27 and TRBJ2-7; D is uncertain. Germline lookup yields CDR1 MNHEY and CDR2 SMNVEV (reference sequence). With 2 bases removed from V and 1 base from J, the gap between germline ends came to 9 bases. This CDR3 contains 14 residues. CDR3 in amino acids: CASSLQDPSYEQYF. CDR3 nucleotides: TGTGCCAGCAGTTTACAGGATCCTTCCTACGAGCAGTACTTC.

This clonotype was seen repeatedly, ten times or more. The V gene is TRBV5-4, the J gene TRBJ2-7; 7 nucleotides align to TRBD1. Per the germline V gene, CDR1 is SGHNT and CDR2 is YYREEE (reference sequence). There are 15 residues in the CDR3. J was trimmed by 0 bases and V by 4 bases; bases with no gene match: 7. CDR3 in amino acids: CASSPPGTDSYEQYF. CDR3 coding DNA: TGTGCCAGCAGCCCCCCCGGGACAGACTCCTACGAGCAGTACTTC.

This clonotype was seen a handful of times. The gene calls are TRBV7-2 and TRBJ2-1, with TRBD2 matching over 9 bases. The CDR3 is made up of 15 amino acids. The V gene end was trimmed by 6 bases and the J gene end by 4 bases; junction bases not matched to a gene: 7. Germline V gene data show CDR1 as SGHTA and CDR2 as FQGNSA. The CDR3 region is CASSQGTSQYNEQFF. The CDR3 bases are TGTGCCAGCAGTCAAGGGACTAGCCAGTACAATGAGCAGTTCTTC.

On this clonotype: This could be a read error, since a much larger clone is one nucleotide away. The gene calls are TRBV6-2 or TRBV6-3 and TRBJ2-1; tentative D call: TRBD2 (6 bases). The length of the CDR3 is 14 residues. Trimming took off 2 bases at V and 13 bases at J, with 18 bases between the two ends. Germline CDR1 is MNHEY and CDR2 is SVGEGT. The CDR3 loop is CASSYVGTEETQFF. The CDR3 DNA follows: TGTGCCAGCAGTTACGTCGGGACTGAGGAGACCCAGTTCTTC.

In its sample, this clonotype was seen a few times. This rearrangement joins TRBV18 to TRBJ2-1; 13 nucleotides agree with TRBD2. After removal of 3 bases from V and 7 bases from J, the junction contained 3 bases not matched to a gene. This CDR3 is built from 15 residues. CDR1 KGHSH and CDR2 LQKENI come from the germline V gene. CDR3 sequence: CASSPTTSGRNEQFF. The DNA for the CDR3 is TGTGCCAGCTCACCTACGACTAGCGGGAGGAATGAGCAGTTCTTC.

This clonotype was recorded many times. V usage is TRBV12-3 or TRBV12-4 and J usage is TRBJ2-5; no clear D. Trimming removed 8 bases at V and 2 bases at J, with 9 bases between. The CDR3 covers 12 residues. The CDR3 nucleotides read TGTGCCAGCGGTGTGGAGCAAGAGACCCAGTACTTC. Amino acid sequence: CASGVEQETQYF.

This clonotype showed up many times. J is TRBJ1-1 and V is TRBV28; no clear D gene. Germline V gives CDR1 MDHEN, CDR2 SYDVKM. V was pared by 2 bases and J by 0 bases, with 10 bases between. The CDR3 is made up of 15 amino acids. The CDR3 loop reads CASSLGQALNTEAFF. The CDR3 bases are TGTGCCAGCAGTTTAGGGCAGGCCCTGAACACTGAAGCTTTCTTT.

Here the CDR3 reads CASTRDRAINQPQHF. CDR3 DNA: TGTGCCAGTACTCGGGACAGAGCCATCAATCAGCCCCAGCATTTT. The V call is TRBV19, the J call TRBJ1-5; 7 bases align to TRBD1. This CDR3 region has 15 residues. The germline V gene has CDR1 LNHDA and CDR2 SQIVND (reference sequence). J gave up 3 bases and V 7 bases, and 9 bases lay outside the gene matches.

This clonotype showed up many times. The rearrangement joins TRBV20-1 to TRBJ2-1; 11 nucleotides align to TRBD2. Germline values: CDR1 DFQATT, CDR2 SNEGSKA (reference sequence). V shed 2 bases, J shed 5 bases, and the junction held 8 bases outside the gene matches. There are 16 residues in the CDR3. CDR3 protein: CSARPLTSGKDNEQFF. The CDR3 coding sequence is TGCAGTGCTAGACCCCTGACTAGCGGGAAGGACAATGAGCAGTTCTTC.

This rearrangement joins TRBV19 to TRBJ2-7; D perhaps matches TRBD2 (6 bases). This CDR3 comprises 15 residues. CDR1 and CDR2 (germline): LNHDA, SQIVND (reference sequence). The V and J ends lost 1 base and 1 base respectively, with 11 bases between them. This CDR3 is CASSIAGTGSYEQYF. In DNA, the CDR3 is TGTGCCAGTAGTATAGCGGGGACTGGATCCTACGAGCAGTACTTC.

This clonotype was picked up many times. The chain is built from TRBV24-1 and TRBJ1-2; D might be TRBD1 (6 bases). The CDR3 is 15 residues long. The germline CDR1 and CDR2 sequences are KGHDR and SFDVKD. Trimming removed 4 bases from V and 5 bases from J, with 16 bases in between. The DNA of the CDR3 is TGTGCCACCAGTGAATTGACAGGCGGAGTTTATGGCTACACCTTC. Translation: CATSELTGGVYGYTF.

This clonotype turned up a few times. The rearrangement joins TRBV28 to TRBJ1-5; possible D gene TRBD1, 6 bases. The germline V gene encodes CDR1 MDHEN and CDR2 SYDVKM. The V and J ends lost 2 bases and 1 base respectively, with 18 bases between them. The CDR3 contains 18 residues. This chain's CDR3 is CASSLGRQGLQSNQPQHF. The CDR3 DNA sequence: TGTGCCAGCAGTTTAGGTCGCCAGGGGTTACAGAGCAATCAGCCCCAGCATTTT. Supplemented by reference TRBV28 and TRBJ1-5, the full variable domain reads DVKVTQSSRYLVKRTGEKVFLECVQDMDHENMFWYRQDPGLGLRLIYFSYDVKMKEKGDIPEGYSVSREKKERFSLILESASTNQTSMYLCASSLGRQGLQSNQPQHFGDGTRLSIL.

This clonotype was recorded at least ten times. The chain is built from TRBV12-3 or TRBV12-4 and TRBJ1-1; weak D call: TRBD1 (5 bases). V lost 3 bases to trimming and J lost 2 bases, with 19 bases between them. The CDR3 is 17 amino acids. CDR3 DNA sequence: TGTGCCAGCAGTTTTTTGCAGGGAGGTTCGAGAAACACTGAAGCTTTCTTT. It codes for CASSFLQGGSRNTEAFF.

The CDR3 DNA follows: TGTGCCAGTAGCAGGGGACATGGGGAGACCCAGTACTTC. It is translated as CASSRGHGETQYF. The rearrangement joins TRBV19 to TRBJ2-5; D is possibly TRBD1 (6 bases). The CDR3 spans 13 residues. The V end lost 6 bases, the J end lost 5 bases, and 13 bases lay between the germline ends. Germline V gene lookup returns CDR1 LNHDA and CDR2 SQIVND (reference sequence).

Only a few counts were recorded for this clonotype. The V and J genes are TRBV29-1 and TRBJ2-1; 7 bases match TRBD2. The ends lost 6 bases at V and 6 bases at J; junction bases unmatched: 11. The CDR3 length is 14 residues. The germline CDR1 and CDR2 sequences are SQVTM and ANQGSEA. In nucleotides, the CDR3 is TGCAGCGTGATCCTGCGGGAGAGTGTCAATGAGCAGTTCTTC. Protein product: CSVILRESVNEQFF.

This clonotype showed up many times. The chain uses TRBV27 and TRBJ2-1; 9 bases are a match to TRBD2. In germline, CDR1 is MNHEY, CDR2 SMNVEV (reference sequence). The ends lost 6 bases at V and 2 bases at J; junction bases unmatched: 23. The CDR3 covers 21 residues. The CDR3 loop reads CASSLILFGVPAGGPYNEQFF. In DNA form, the CDR3 reads TGTGCCAGCAGCTTAATACTTTTCGGGGTACCAGCGGGAGGACCCTACAATGAGCAGTTCTTC.

This clonotype was counted at least ten times. The chain has TRBV3-1 and TRBJ2-1; possible D gene TRBD1, 5 bases. CDR1 and CDR2 from the germline V gene are LGHDT and YNNKEL (reference sequence). This CDR3 spans 14 amino acids. V lost 2 bases, J lost 4 bases, and 9 bases lay in between. Here the CDR3 reads CASSQSDNYNEQFF. DNA for the CDR3: TGTGCCAGCAGCCAATCGGACAATTACAATGAGCAGTTCTTC.

The sample holds many counts of this clonotype. V and J are TRBV11-2 and TRBJ2-5, with 9 positions matching TRBD2. CDR3 length equals 15 residues. V was clipped by 1 base and J by 4 bases; unmatched bases: 4. CDR1 and CDR2 (germline): SGHAT, FQNNGV. CDR3 sequence (DNA): TGTGCCAGCAGCTTAGGGCTAGCGGGACCAGAGACCCAGTACTTC. Its protein product is CASSLGLAGPETQYF.

There are many counts of this clonotype. The J gene is TRBJ2-7, the V gene TRBV7-9; 14 nucleotides agree with TRBD2. The junction had 3 bases not matched to a gene; V was cut back by 4 bases and J by 4 bases. In germline, CDR1 is SEHNR, CDR2 FQNEAQ (reference sequence). CDR3 length equals 15 residues. DNA for the CDR3: TGTGCCAGCAGCTCCGGGACTAGCGGGAGTTACGAGCAGTACTTC. This gives the protein CASSSGTSGSYEQYF.

This clonotype has ten or more counts. V usage is TRBV27 and J usage is TRBJ2-7, with 12 bases aligning to TRBD2. This CDR3 comprises 17 residues. The V segment lost 0 bases and the J segment 7 bases; nucleotides outside the gene matches: 10. In germline, CDR1 is MNHEY, CDR2 SMNVEV (reference sequence). The CDR3, as DNA: TGTGCCAGCAGTTTATCCGGACTAGCGGGACCCGAGGGGGAGCAGTACTTC. This translates into CASSLSGLAGPEGEQYF.

This clonotype was detected ten times or more. The rearrangement links TRBV20-1 to TRBJ2-7; 9 bases agree with TRBD2. V trimming: 6 bases; J trimming: 3 bases; junction bases outside the gene matches: 9. Germline-derived CDR1 and CDR2 are DFQATT and SNEGSKA (reference sequence). The CDR3 is 14 amino acids. CDR3 protein: CSARPASGVYEQYF. The CDR3 region has the DNA TGCAGTGCCAGACCGGCTAGCGGGGTCTACGAGCAGTACTTC.

This clonotype was recorded many times. The rearrangement uses TRBV12-3 or TRBV12-4 and TRBJ2-2; the match to TRBD2 covers 8 bases. Unmatched junction bases numbered 6, after V lost 3 bases and J lost 3 bases. The CDR3 has 16 amino acids. CDR3 in DNA: TGTGCCAGCAGTTTGGGTTGGCGGGAGGACACCGGGGAGCTGTTTTTT. Amino acids: CASSLGWREDTGELFF.

The V gene is TRBV10-3, the J gene TRBJ2-4; D uncertain. There are 14 residues in the CDR3. Deletions cut 7 bases from V and 2 bases from J, with 12 bases between. Germline lookup yields CDR1 ENHRY and CDR2 SYGVKD. The DNA of the CDR3 is TGTGCCATCAAAGGCGAAGGGACCAAAAACATTCAGTACTTC. Protein: CAIKGEGTKNIQYF.